These 8 T cell receptor beta chains originate from one sample sequenced in a study of molecular identifiers for immune sequencing clone quantification (dated by TCRdb to 2016 to 2019). The method behind the library was PCR. The sequencer listed for this sample is Illumina HiSeq 4000. Through fastp at Q25 and MiXCR, TCRdb rebuilt clones from the public reads, retaining in-frame beta chains. For every CDR3 protein sequence, its rows merge into one entry that carries the most common genes and DNA. This sample lists just under 650,000 distinct CDR3 sequences; roughly 21% were detected once. Clones ranked in the top ten supply roughly 0.83% of the sample. The sample taken for sequencing was naive CD8+ T cells from blood, with Jurkat cell RNA spiked in. The sample's cell subset or site label, decoded: FACS-sorted CD8+CD4-CCR7+CD45RA+ naive T cells. Every receptor here comes from a human donor in good health. Some libraries in this study had Jurkat cell RNA spiked in.

Worth noting for this clonotype: This may be a read error, as it is one base from a much larger clone. The chain employs TRBV6-2 or TRBV6-3 and TRBJ1-1; 7 bases map to TRBD1. The CDR3 is 13 amino acids. Germline assignment: CDR1 MNHEY and CDR2 SVGEGT. J lost 10 bases, V lost 2 bases, and 7 bases had no gene match. CDR3 in DNA: TGTGCCAGCAGTTACGGGGGACAGTCTGGAGCTTTCTTT. Translating gives CASSYGGQSGAFF.

This clonotype was counted at least ten times. The genes are TRBV28 and TRBJ2-7, with 7 bases fitting TRBD1. CDR1 and CDR2 (germline): MDHEN, SYDVKM. The junction had 13 bases not matched to a gene; V was cut back by 6 bases and J by 5 bases. The length of the CDR3 is 15 residues. In DNA, the CDR3 is TGTGCCAGCAGGAGAAATCCGGACAGGTACAACGAGCAGTACTTC. Amino acid sequence: CASRRNPDRYNEQYF. Based on the CDR3 plus reference TRBV28 and TRBJ2-7, the full variable domain is DVKVTQSSRYLVKRTGEKVFLECVQDMDHENMFWYRQDPGLGLRLIYFSYDVKMKEKGDIPEGYSVSREKKERFSLILESASTNQTSMYLCASRRNPDRYNEQYFGPGTRLTVT.

This clonotype has at least ten counts. The V call is TRBV24-1, the J call TRBJ2-2; no definite D call. Looked up from germline, CDR1 is KGHDR and CDR2 is SFDVKD. CDR3 length: 13 residues. Between the trimmed V and J ends, which lost 9 bases and 3 bases, there was a span of 10 bases. CDR3 coding DNA: TGTGCCACCGGGCGAGGAGACACCGGGGAGCTGTTTTTT. The encoded protein is CATGRGDTGELFF.

This clonotype was seen repeatedly, ten times or more. The chain couples TRBV6-4 to TRBJ2-6; TRBD2 aligns across 14 bases. The germline gives CDR1 MRHNA, CDR2 SNTAGT. V shed 7 bases and J 0 bases; nucleotides not matched to a gene: 5. The CDR3 consists of 18 residues. CDR3 residues: CASNPGLAGGSGANVLTF. The CDR3 DNA reads as TGTGCCAGCAACCCCGGACTAGCGGGGGGCTCTGGGGCCAACGTCCTGACTTTC.

V is TRBV6-1 and J is TRBJ2-1, with a weak D call TRBD2 (5 bases). Germline CDR1 MNHNS, CDR2 SASEGT. This CDR3 contains 16 residues. V lost 6 bases and J lost 5, with 20 bases in between. The CDR3 bases are TGTGCCAGCAGCGGGAACTTAGGGCCCCCCCACAATGAGCAGTTCTTC. It specifies CASSGNLGPPHNEQFF.

Details on this clonotype: No conserved phenylalanine or tryptophan is present at the end of the CDR3, so a read error is the likely explanation. V is TRBV30 and J is TRBJ1-5; D is possibly TRBD1 (6 bases). The CDR3 has 15 residues. V lost 1 base to trimming and J lost 0 bases, with 10 bases between them. Germline values: CDR1 GTSNPN, CDR2 SVGIG (reference sequence). CDR3 protein: CAWSAGTSSNQPQHL. The DNA for the CDR3 is TGTGCCTGGAGTGCCGGGACATCTAGCAATCAGCCCCAGCATCTT.

Worth noting for this clonotype: A single base separates this from a much larger clone, so it may be a read error. The chain joins TRBV5-6 to TRBJ2-3, with D uncertain. The CDR3 extends over 16 amino acids. Per germline, CDR1 SGHDT and CDR2 YYEEEE. Deletions cut 7 bases from V and 2 bases from J, with 20 bases between. In DNA form, the CDR3 reads TGTGCCAGCTGCCCCACCCCGGACGCCTCCACAGATACGCAGTATTTT. As protein: CASCPTPDASTDTQYF.

This clonotype was detected a few times. The junction differs from germline at one of its ends, possibly a read error. V and J are TRBV5-1 and TRBJ2-1; D gene unclear. Looked up from germline, CDR1 is SGHRS and CDR2 is YFSETQ. This CDR3 contains 14 residues. This CDR3 reads CASRDGRTYNERFF. For the CDR3, the DNA is TGCGCCAGCAGGGACGGGCGTACGTACAATGAGCGGTTCTTC.